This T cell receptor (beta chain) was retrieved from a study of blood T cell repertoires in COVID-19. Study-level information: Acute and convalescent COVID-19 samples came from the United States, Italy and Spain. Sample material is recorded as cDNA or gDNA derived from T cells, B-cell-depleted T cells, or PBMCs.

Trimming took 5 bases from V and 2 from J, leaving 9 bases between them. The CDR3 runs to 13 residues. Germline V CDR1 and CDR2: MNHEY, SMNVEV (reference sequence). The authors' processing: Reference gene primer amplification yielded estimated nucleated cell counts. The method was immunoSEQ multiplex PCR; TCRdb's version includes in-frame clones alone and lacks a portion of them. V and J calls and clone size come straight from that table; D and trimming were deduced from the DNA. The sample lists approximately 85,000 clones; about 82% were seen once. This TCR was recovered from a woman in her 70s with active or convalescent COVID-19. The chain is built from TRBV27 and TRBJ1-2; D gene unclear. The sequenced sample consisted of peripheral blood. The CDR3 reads CASSVRGNYGYTF. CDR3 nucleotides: TGTGCCAGCAGTGTTAGAGGCAACTATGGCTACACCTTC.